This T cell receptor beta chain was sequenced in a study of blood T cell repertoires in COVID-19. Study information: The United States, Italy and Spain supplied acute and convalescent COVID-19 samples.

Original handling: Counts of nucleated cells, estimated from reference gene primer amplification, were obtained. Only in-frame clones appear in the TCRdb table, and some are missing; sequencing was by immunoSEQ multiplex PCR. V and J calls and clone size are those listed in that table; D and trimming were worked out from the DNA. The sample records 60,000 or so clones, about four fifths being singletons. J lost 7 bases, V lost 5 bases, and 3 bases had no gene match. The CDR3 is 14 residues long. Germline values: CDR1 SGHTA, CDR2 FQGNSA. The clonotype originates from an elderly woman with acute or convalescent COVID-19. The sample was peripheral blood. V is TRBV7-2 and J is TRBJ2-1; 12 bases agree with TRBD2. Here the CDR3 reads CASSTGLAGNEQFF. DNA for the CDR3: TGTGCCAGCAGCACTGGACTAGCGGGGAATGAGCAGTTCTTC.